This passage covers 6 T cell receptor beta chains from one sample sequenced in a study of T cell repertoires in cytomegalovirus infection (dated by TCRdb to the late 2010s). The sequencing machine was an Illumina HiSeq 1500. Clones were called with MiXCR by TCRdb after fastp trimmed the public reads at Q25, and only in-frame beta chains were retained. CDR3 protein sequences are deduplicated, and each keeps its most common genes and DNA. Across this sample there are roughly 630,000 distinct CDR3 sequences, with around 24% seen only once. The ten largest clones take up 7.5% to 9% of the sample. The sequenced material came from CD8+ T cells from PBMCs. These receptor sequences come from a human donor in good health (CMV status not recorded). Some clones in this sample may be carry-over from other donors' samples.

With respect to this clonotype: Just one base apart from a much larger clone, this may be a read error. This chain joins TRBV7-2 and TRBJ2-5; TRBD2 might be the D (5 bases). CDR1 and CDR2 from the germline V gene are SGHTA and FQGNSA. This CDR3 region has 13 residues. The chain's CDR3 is CANSPRVRETQYF. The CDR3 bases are TGTGCCAACAGCCCGCGGGTACGGGAGACCCAGTACTTC.

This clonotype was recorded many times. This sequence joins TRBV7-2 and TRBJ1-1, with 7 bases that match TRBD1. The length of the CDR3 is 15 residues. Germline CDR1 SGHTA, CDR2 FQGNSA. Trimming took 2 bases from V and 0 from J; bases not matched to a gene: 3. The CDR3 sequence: CASSLRDSMNTEAFF. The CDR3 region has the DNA TGTGCCAGCAGCTTAAGGGACAGTATGAACACTGAAGCTTTCTTT.

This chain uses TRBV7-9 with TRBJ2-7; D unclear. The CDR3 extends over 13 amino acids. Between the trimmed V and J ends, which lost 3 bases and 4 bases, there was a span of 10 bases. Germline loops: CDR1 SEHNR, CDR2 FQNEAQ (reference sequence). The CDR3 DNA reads TGTGCCAGCAGCTTGGCCGATGGATACGAGCAGTACTTC. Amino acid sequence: CASSLADGYEQYF. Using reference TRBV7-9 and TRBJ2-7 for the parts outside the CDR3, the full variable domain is DTGVSQNPRHKITKRGQNVTFRCDPISEHNRLYWYRQTLGQGPEFLTYFQNEAQLEKSRLLSDRFSAERPKGSFSTLEIQRTEQGDSAMYLCASSLADGYEQYFGPGTRLTVT.

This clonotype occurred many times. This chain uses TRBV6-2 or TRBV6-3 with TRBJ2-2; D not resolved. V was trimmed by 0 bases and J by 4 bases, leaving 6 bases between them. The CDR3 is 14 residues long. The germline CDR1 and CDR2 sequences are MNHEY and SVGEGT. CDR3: CASSYSSLTGELFF. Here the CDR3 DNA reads TGTGCCAGCAGTTACTCCTCTCTCACCGGGGAGCTGTTTTTT.

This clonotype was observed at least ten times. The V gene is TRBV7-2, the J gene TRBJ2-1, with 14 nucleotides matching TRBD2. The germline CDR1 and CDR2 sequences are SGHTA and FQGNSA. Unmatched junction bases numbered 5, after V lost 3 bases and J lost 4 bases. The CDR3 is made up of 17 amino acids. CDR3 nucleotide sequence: TGTGCCAGCAGCTTCGGACTAGCGGGGGGCAAGTACAATGAGCAGTTCTTC. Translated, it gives CASSFGLAGGKYNEQFF.

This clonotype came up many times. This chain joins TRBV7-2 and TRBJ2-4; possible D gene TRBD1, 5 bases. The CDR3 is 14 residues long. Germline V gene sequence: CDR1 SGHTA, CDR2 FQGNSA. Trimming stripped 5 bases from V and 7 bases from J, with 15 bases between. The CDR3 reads CASSLLSGSNIQYF. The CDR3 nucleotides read TGTGCCAGCAGCCTTCTCTCAGGGTCGAACATTCAGTACTTC.